The TCR beta chain described here comes from a study of cytomegalovirus exposure and HLA in healthy donors. Study-level findings and limits: In an earlier analysis, most TCR beta V segments were productive about 90% or about 30% of the time. TCR beta V- and J-gene trimming, according to a later analysis, was linked to a missense DCLRE1C variant.

Regarding this clone: Its antigen remains unknown.

The PCR was carried out with 60 Vbeta primers and 13 Jbeta primers. The repertoire was sequenced with immunoSEQ multiplex PCR; TCRdb's copy has only in-frame clones and lacks some. The sample gives over 75,000 clones, about four fifths of which show up once; roughly 3.4% is in the top ten. This receptor was identified in a man younger than 40 in good health and CMV-seropositive. Sequenced: PBMCs.

The CDR3 coding sequence is TGTGCCAGCAGCTTAGCACCTACGGGAGTGGTAGATACGCAGTATTTT. It yields the protein CASSLAPTGVVDTQYF. J is TRBJ2-3 and V is TRBV7-2, with TRBD2 as a possible D gene (6 bases). The germline V gene encodes CDR1 SGHTA and CDR2 FQGNSA. The CDR3 is 16 amino acids. V lost 0 bases, J lost 5 bases, and 15 bases lay in between.